The 16 T cell receptor beta chains listed next were all sequenced from one sample in a study of blood T cell repertoires in COVID-19. Profiled with immunoSEQ multiplex PCR; TCRdb holds only in-frame clones, not every one. This table holds roughly 270,000 clones, roughly 80% found once. Sequencing used PBMCs or T cells enriched from blood (not recorded which). Every receptor here comes from a man aged 35-49 years who had been exposed to COVID-19.

This chain uses TRBV28 with TRBJ2-4; 8 nucleotides agree with TRBD1. CDR3 size: 15 residues. Germline CDR1 is MDHEN and CDR2 is SYDVKM. V trimming: 6 bases; J trimming: 1 base; junction bases outside the gene matches: 5. The CDR3 DNA is TGTGCCAGCAGAACGGGACAGGACGCCAAAAACATTCAGTACTTC. It translates to CASRTGQDAKNIQYF. Full variable domain (rest looked up from reference TRBV28 and TRBJ2-4): DVKVTQSSRYLVKRTGEKVFLECVQDMDHENMFWYRQDPGLGLRLIYFSYDVKMKEKGDIPEGYSVSREKKERFSLILESASTNQTSMYLCASRTGQDAKNIQYFGAGTRLSVL.

The V call is TRBV7-9, the J call TRBJ2-1; the match to TRBD2 covers 7 bases. The CDR3 sequence is 13 residues long. Germline CDR1 reads SEHNR; CDR2 reads FQNEAQ (reference sequence). Trimming at V came to 1 base and at J to 7 bases, leaving 1 base not matched to a gene. The CDR3 sequence is CASSLGLANEQFF. The CDR3 coding sequence is TGTGCCAGCAGCTTAGGACTAGCAAATGAGCAGTTCTTC.

This clone was picked up a small number of times. This chain uses TRBV19 with TRBJ1-4; the match to TRBD1 covers 8 bases. The CDR3 is 14 residues long. V gave up 5 bases and J gave up 8 bases; unmatched junction bases: 7. Germline V gene sequence: CDR1 LNHDA, CDR2 SQIVND (reference sequence). CDR3 protein: CASSATGTGEKLFF. The CDR3 DNA sequence: TGTGCCAGTAGTGCCACCGGGACAGGAGAAAAACTGTTTTTT.

This clone has a handful of counts. The chain recombines TRBV30 with TRBJ2-7; D is perhaps TRBD1 (6 bases). V was pared by 8 bases and J by 0 bases, with 17 bases between. Germline values: CDR1 GTSNPN, CDR2 SVGIG (reference sequence). The CDR3 consists of 14 residues. The CDR3 DNA reads TGTGCCCACCTCGAGACAGGCAACTCCTACGAGCAGTACTTC. Translating gives CAHLETGNSYEQYF.

This chain connects TRBV6-5 to TRBJ2-7, with 10 bases identical to TRBD2. V lost 0 bases and J lost 6; bases outside the gene matches: 8. Germline V CDR1 and CDR2: MNHEY, SVGAGI. There are 16 residues in the CDR3. CDR3: CASSYSRASGSFEQYF. In DNA form, the CDR3 reads TGTGCCAGCAGTTACTCACGGGCTAGCGGGAGCTTCGAGCAGTACTTC.

This clone appeared once. This chain links TRBV5-1 with TRBJ2-3; the D gene is possibly TRBD2 (6 bases). Germline V lookup: CDR1 SGHRS, CDR2 YFSETQ. The CDR3 runs 15 residues. The V end was cut by 5 bases, the J end by 3 bases, with 16 bases between. CDR3 loop: CASRRLGTGTDTQYF. CDR3 coding DNA: TGCGCCAGCAGGAGGTTGGGGACTGGGACAGATACGCAGTATTTT.

J is TRBJ1-5 and V is TRBV9; D ambiguous. This CDR3 is built from 14 residues. Germline values: CDR1 SGDLS, CDR2 YYNGEE. Deletions cut 0 bases from V and 5 bases from J, with 9 bases between. The CDR3 region is CASSVGGSYQPQHF. CDR3 in DNA: TGTGCCAGCAGCGTAGGAGGCAGCTATCAGCCCCAGCATTTT.

The V and J genes are TRBV19 and TRBJ2-6, with 10 bases lining up with TRBD1. Germline CDR1 LNHDA, CDR2 SQIVND (reference sequence). The CDR3 has 18 amino acids. V lost 4 bases to trimming and J lost 1 base; unmatched junction nucleotides: 7. Here the CDR3 reads CASSTWDRGFSGANVLTF. The CDR3 DNA is TGTGCCAGTAGTACGTGGGACAGGGGTTTTTCTGGGGCCAACGTCCTGACTTTC.

This chain uses TRBV27 with TRBJ2-2, with TRBD2 as a possible D gene (6 bases). Per germline, CDR1 MNHEY and CDR2 SMNVEV (reference sequence). The CDR3 spans 15 residues. Trimming cost V 6 bases and J 4 bases, with 15 bases left between them. The CDR3 DNA reads as TGTGCCAGCAGGCCCGACGGAGGGGTCACCGGGGAGCTGTTTTTT. Encoded protein: CASRPDGGVTGELFF.

The V gene is TRBV7-9, the J gene TRBJ2-3, with 9 bases that match TRBD1. V shed 5 bases and J 2 bases; nucleotides not matched to a gene: 5. This CDR3 has 15 amino acids. CDR1 SEHNR and CDR2 FQNEAQ come from the germline V gene (reference sequence). The CDR3 DNA is TGTGCCAGCAGCGGGGACAGGGTCAACACAGATACGCAGTATTTT. Translated: CASSGDRVNTDTQYF.

This chain uses TRBV19 with TRBJ2-7; possible D gene TRBD2, 5 bases. This CDR3 is built from 13 residues. V lost 5 bases and J 2 bases, leaving 10 bases between the germline ends. Germline assignment: CDR1 LNHDA and CDR2 SQIVND (reference sequence). The CDR3 reads CASSRDPPYEQYF. The CDR3 bases are TGTGCCAGTAGTCGGGATCCTCCCTACGAGCAGTACTTC.

The rearrangement joins TRBV10-1 to TRBJ2-3; TRBD2 is a possible D gene (6 bases). V lost 4 bases, J lost 6 bases, and 26 bases lay in between. Germline-derived CDR1 and CDR2 are WNHNN and SYGVQD (reference sequence). The CDR3 runs to 18 residues. CDR3 DNA sequence: TGCGCCAGCAGTGGACGACTAGTACCAACCCATGAGGAGGATACGCAGTATTTT. It specifies CASSGRLVPTHEEDTQYF.

A few counts support this clone. The chain is built from TRBV3-1 (or the pseudogene TRBV3-2) and TRBJ2-2; 7 bases match TRBD2. Germline CDR1 and CDR2: LGHDT and YNNKEL (reference sequence). V lost 7 bases, J lost 5 bases, and 1 base stayed unmatched. This CDR3 region has 12 residues. The CDR3 DNA follows: TGTGCCAGCAAGCGGGGTACCGGGGAGCTGTTTTTT. This gives the protein CASKRGTGELFF.

V and J are TRBV29-1 and TRBJ2-5, with D possibly being TRBD2 (6 bases). V lost 6 bases to trimming and J lost 0 bases, with 11 bases between them. The germline CDR1 and CDR2 sequences are SQVTM and ANQGSEA. This CDR3 is built from 13 residues. The CDR3 sequence is CSVGGTYQETQYF. CDR3 DNA sequence: TGCAGCGTCGGGGGAACTTACCAAGAGACCCAGTACTTC.

With respect to this clone: An end of the junction does not agree with germline; a read error may underlie this. The V call is TRBV7-9, the J call TRBJ2-7; TRBD2 matches 10 bases. Germline assignment: CDR1 SEHNR and CDR2 FQNEAQ (reference sequence). The CDR3 sequence is 15 residues long. Here the CDR3 reads CASSLAGEVSYEQYF. In nucleotides, the CDR3 is TGTGCCAGCAGCCTAGCGGGAGAGGTCTCCTACGAGCAGTACTTC.

The rearrangement uses TRBV11-2 and TRBJ2-7; D remains unclear. CDR1 is SGHAT and CDR2 is FQNNGV in the germline V gene. This CDR3 is built from 12 residues. The CDR3 protein is CAGLRPPDEQYF. CDR3 sequence (DNA): TGTGCTGGTTTGCGGCCCCCGGACGAGCAGTACTTC.